This T cell receptor (beta chain) is drawn from a study of CD8 T cells in Susac syndrome. Trimming cost V 3 bases and J 7 bases, with 7 bases left between them. CDR3 size: 11 residues. Germline V gene sequence: CDR1 SGHRS, CDR2 YFSETQ. While CD8+ and CD4+ T cells were isolated negatively, TEMRA cells were enriched by FACS. After extraction with the RNeasy kit, roughly 0.5 to 1 ug of the RNA was reverse transcribed using random hexamers. Each CDR3 protein gets one entry after TCRdb re-called the immunoSEQ multiplex PCR reads with MiXCR. The sample lists roughly 130,000 distinct CDR3 sequences, about 95% occurring once.

Sequenced sample: CD4+ T cells from PBMCs. V usage is TRBV5-1 and J usage is TRBJ1-1; D is perhaps TRBD1 (5 bases). The receptor was derived from a human donor in good health. DNA of the CDR3: TGCGCCAGCAGCTCCGACAGTGAAGCTTTCTTT. This translates into CASSSDSEAFF.